This T cell receptor beta chain originates from a study of T-cell reconstitution after alpha-beta-depleted transplantation in children. This CDR3 has 16 amino acids. The germline V gene encodes CDR1 MDHEN and CDR2 SYDVKM. V was clipped by 2 bases and J by 3 bases; unmatched bases: 10. For TCRbeta, the library was prepared with unique molecular identifiers. TCRdb used MiXCR to reprocess the PCR reads, holding one entry per CDR3 protein. Of hundreds of thousands of distinct CDR3 sequences in the sample, roughly a tenth were seen once. This clonotype was counted a few times. This specimen was PBMCs from the stem cell graft donor, taken from the stem cell graft. The TCR was taken from a human donor who donated a stem cell graft to a child with acute myeloid leukemia. The rearrangement uses TRBV28 and TRBJ2-7; 7 bases align to TRBD1. The CDR3 sequence is CASSLRWGQSVYEQYF. The CDR3 bases are TGTGCCAGCAGTTTACGTTGGGGACAGTCAGTCTACGAGCAGTACTTC.